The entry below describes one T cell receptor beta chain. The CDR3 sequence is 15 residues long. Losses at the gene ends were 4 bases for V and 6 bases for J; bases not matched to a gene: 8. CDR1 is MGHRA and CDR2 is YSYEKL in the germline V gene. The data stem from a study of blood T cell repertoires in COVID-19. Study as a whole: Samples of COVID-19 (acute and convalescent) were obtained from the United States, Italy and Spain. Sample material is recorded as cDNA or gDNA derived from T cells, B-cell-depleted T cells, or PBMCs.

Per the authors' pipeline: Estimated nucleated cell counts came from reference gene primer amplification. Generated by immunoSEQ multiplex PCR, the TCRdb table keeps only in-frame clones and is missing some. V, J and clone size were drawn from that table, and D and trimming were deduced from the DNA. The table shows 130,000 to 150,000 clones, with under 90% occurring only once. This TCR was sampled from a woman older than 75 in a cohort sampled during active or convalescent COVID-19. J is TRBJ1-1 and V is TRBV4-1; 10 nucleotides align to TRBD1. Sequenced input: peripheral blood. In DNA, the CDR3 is TGCGCCAGCAGCCGGGGACAGGGGCCGATTCCTGAAGCTTTCTTT. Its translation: CASSRGQGPIPEAFF.